This TCR beta chain appears in the sequencing data of a study of identical twins. The germline V gene encodes CDR1 DFQATT and CDR2 SNEGSKA (reference sequence). This CDR3 is built from 14 residues. Trimming pared 3 bases from V and 2 bases from J, leaving 11 bases between. TCRdb used MiXCR to reprocess the 5' RACE reads, holding one entry per CDR3 protein. Found here are some 500,000 distinct CDR3 sequences, 20% to 25% of them singletons; the top ten hold roughly 0.91%. The sample was also linked to a second study, of T cells expressing NK-cell markers.

The chain has TRBV20-1 and TRBJ2-4; D call uncertain. Sequencing input: CD4+ T cells sorted from blood. The receptor was derived from a woman under 30 in good health. Here the CDR3 reads CSASFAASKNIQYF. CDR3 nucleotide sequence: TGCAGTGCTAGTTTCGCGGCCTCCAAAAACATTCAGTACTTC.